Sequencing of this T cell receptor beta chain was carried out in a study of human T cells and chemical hapten exposure. The germline V gene encodes CDR1 MNHNS and CDR2 SASEGT. Trimming took 0 bases from V and 5 from J, leaving 16 bases between them. This CDR3 spans 16 amino acids. Unique molecular identifiers were attached to individual cDNA molecules within the library. TCRdb fed the RACE reads into MiXCR, producing one record per CDR3 protein. The table shows about 380,000 distinct CDR3 sequences, with 5.1% occurring only once. Regarding time point: pre-sensitization, week 0. The treatment: therapeutic diphenylcyclopropenone sensitization with weekly scalp DPC. Donation of samples came from alopecia patients who were 18 to 70 years old and suitable for DPC. RNA extraction used unfractionated whole blood as the source of total RNA.

The sequenced sample was whole blood, obtained in connection with sensitization to the hapten diphenylcyclopropenone (DPC). The TCR comes from a woman aged 45-60 years with alopecia areata. Some clones in this sample may be carry-over from other donors' samples. The rearrangement joins TRBV6-1 to TRBJ1-2, with a tentative D call TRBD1 (6 bases). CDR3 bases: TGTGCCAGCAGTGAAGCGGGGGACATACCTGCGTATGGCTACACCTTC. It codes for CASSEAGDIPAYGYTF.